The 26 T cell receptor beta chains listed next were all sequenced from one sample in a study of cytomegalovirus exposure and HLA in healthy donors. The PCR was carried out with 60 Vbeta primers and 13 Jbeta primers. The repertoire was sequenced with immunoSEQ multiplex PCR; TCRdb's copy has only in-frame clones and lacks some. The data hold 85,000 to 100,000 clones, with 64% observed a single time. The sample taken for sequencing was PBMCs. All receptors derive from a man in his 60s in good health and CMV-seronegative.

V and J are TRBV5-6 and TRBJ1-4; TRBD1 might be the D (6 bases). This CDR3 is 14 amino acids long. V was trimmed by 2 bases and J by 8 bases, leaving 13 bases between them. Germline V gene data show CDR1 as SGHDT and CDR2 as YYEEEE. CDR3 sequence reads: CASSLTDSQEKLFF. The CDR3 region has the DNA TGTGCCAGCAGCTTAACGGACAGCCAAGAAAAACTGTTTTTT.

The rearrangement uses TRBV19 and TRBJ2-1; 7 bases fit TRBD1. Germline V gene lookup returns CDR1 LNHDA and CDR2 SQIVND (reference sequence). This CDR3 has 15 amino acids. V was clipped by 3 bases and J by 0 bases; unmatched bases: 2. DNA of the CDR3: TGTGCCAGTAGTATGGACAGGAGCTCCTACAATGAGCAGTTCTTC. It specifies CASSMDRSSYNEQFF.

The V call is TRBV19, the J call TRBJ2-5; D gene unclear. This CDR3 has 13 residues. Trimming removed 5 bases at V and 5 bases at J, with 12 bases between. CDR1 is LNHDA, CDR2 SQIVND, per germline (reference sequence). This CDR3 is CASSESPRETQYF. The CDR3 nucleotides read TGTGCCAGTAGTGAATCCCCCAGGGAGACCCAGTACTTC.

The CDR3 DNA sequence: TGTGCCAGCAGTGACGGCAGGGGGTATGGTGGCTACACCTTC. Its protein is CASSDGRGYGGYTF. The chain employs TRBV25-1 and TRBJ1-2, with 7 bases matching TRBD1. The CDR3 sequence is 14 residues long. After removal of 3 bases from V and 7 bases from J, the junction contained 8 bases not matched to a gene. Germline V lookup: CDR1 MGHDK, CDR2 SYGVNS.

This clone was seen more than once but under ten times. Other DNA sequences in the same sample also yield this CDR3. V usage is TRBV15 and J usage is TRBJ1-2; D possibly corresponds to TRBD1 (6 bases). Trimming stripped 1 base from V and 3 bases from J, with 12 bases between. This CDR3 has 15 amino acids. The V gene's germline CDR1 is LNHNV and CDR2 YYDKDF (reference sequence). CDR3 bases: TGTGCCACCAGCAGAGGCGGGGGGCGATACTATGGCTACACCTTC. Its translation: CATSRGGGRYYGYTF.

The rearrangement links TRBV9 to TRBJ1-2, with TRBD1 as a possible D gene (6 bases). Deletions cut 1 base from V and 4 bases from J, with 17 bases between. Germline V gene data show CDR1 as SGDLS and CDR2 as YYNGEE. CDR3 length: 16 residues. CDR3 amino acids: CASSVFDRPGAYGYTF. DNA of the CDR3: TGTGCCAGCAGCGTATTTGACAGGCCCGGGGCCTATGGCTACACCTTC.

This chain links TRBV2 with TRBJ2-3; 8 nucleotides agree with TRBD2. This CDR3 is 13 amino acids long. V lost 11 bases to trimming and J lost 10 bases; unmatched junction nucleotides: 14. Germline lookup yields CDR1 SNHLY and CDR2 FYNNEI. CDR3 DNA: TGTGCCGGAACGCAAGAACTAGCGGAATCGCAGTATTTT. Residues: CAGTQELAESQYF.

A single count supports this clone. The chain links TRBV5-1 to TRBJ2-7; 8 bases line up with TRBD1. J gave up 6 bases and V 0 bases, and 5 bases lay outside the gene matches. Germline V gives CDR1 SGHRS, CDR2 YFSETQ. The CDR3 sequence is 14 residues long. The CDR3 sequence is CASSLVQGAGEQYF. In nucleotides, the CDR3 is TGCGCCAGCAGCTTGGTCCAGGGGGCTGGCGAGCAGTACTTC.

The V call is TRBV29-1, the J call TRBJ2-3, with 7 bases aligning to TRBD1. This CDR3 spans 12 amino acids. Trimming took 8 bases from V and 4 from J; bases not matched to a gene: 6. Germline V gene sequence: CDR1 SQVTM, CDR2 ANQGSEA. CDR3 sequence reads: CSTRTGPDTQYF. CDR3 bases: TGCAGCACCCGGACAGGCCCAGATACGCAGTATTTT.

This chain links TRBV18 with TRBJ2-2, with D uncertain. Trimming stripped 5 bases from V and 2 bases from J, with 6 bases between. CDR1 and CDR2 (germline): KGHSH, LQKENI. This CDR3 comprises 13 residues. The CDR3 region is CASSTPNTGELFF. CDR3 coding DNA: TGTGCCAGCTCAACTCCAAACACCGGGGAGCTGTTTTTT.

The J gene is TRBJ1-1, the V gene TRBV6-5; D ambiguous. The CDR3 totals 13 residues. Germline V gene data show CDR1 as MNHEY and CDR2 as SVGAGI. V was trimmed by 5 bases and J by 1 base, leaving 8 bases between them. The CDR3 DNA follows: TGTGCCAGCAGTGAATTAGAGAACACTGAAGCTTTCTTT. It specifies CASSELENTEAFF.

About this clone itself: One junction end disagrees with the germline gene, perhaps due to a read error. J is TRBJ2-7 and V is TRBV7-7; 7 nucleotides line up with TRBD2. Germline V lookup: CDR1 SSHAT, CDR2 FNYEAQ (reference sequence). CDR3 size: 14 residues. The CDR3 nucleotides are TGTGCTAGCAGCTTATGGGGGGGCTCCTACGAGCAGTACTTC. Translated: CASSLWGGSYEQYF.

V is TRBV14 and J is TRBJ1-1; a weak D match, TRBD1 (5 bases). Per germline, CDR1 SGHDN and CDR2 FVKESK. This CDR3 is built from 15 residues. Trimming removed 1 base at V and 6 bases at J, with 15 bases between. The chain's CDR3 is CASSQGGGRGSEAFF. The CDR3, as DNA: TGTGCCAGCAGCCAAGGCGGGGGGAGAGGCTCTGAAGCTTTCTTT. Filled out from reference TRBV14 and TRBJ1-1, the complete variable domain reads EAGVTQFPSHSVIEKGQTVTLRCDPISGHDNLYWYRRVMGKEIKFLLHFVKESKQDESGMPNNRFLAERTGGTYSTLKVQPAELEDSGVYFCASSQGGGRGSEAFFGQGTRLTVV.

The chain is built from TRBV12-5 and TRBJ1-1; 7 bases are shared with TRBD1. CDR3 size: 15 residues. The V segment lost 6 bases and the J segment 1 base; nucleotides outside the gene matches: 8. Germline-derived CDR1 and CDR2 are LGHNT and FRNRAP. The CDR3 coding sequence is TGTGCTAGTGGGTCCGGACAGGCCCAGAACACTGAAGCTTTCTTT. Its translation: CASGSGQAQNTEAFF.

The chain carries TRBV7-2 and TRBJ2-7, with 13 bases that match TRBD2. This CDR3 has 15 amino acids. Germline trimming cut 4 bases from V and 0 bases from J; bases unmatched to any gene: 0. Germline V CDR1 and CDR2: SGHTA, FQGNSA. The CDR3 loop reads CASSWTSGSSYEQYF. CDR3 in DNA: TGTGCCAGCAGCTGGACTAGCGGGAGCTCCTACGAGCAGTACTTC.

CDR3 residues: CASSSGTLPGYEQYF. The DNA of the CDR3 is TGTGCCAGCAGTTCTGGGACTCTCCCGGGGTACGAGCAGTACTTC. V gene TRBV11-3 combines with J gene TRBJ2-5, with D perhaps matching TRBD2 (6 bases). The J call could be wrong; TRBJ2-7 is a better fit for the DNA end. Germline values: CDR1 SGHNT, CDR2 YENEEA. This CDR3 is built from 15 residues.

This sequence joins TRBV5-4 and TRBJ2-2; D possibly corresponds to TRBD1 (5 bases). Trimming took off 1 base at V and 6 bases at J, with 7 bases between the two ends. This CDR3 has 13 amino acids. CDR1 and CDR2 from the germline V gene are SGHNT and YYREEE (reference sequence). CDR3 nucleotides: TGTGCCAGCAGCTTGCAGGGATCCGGGGAGCTGTTTTTT. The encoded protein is CASSLQGSGELFF.

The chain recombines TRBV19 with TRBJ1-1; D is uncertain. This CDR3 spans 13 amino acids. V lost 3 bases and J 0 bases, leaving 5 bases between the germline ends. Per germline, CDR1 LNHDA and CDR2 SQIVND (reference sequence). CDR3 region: CASSIVMNTEAFF. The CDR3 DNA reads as TGTGCCAGTAGTATTGTCATGAACACTGAAGCTTTCTTT. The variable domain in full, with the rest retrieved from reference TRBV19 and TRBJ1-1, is DGGITQSPKYLFRKEGQNVTLSCEQNLNHDAMYWYRQDPGQGLRLIYYSQIVNDFQKGDIAEGYSVSREKKESFPLTVTSAQKNPTAFYLCASSIVMNTEAFFGQGTRLTVV.

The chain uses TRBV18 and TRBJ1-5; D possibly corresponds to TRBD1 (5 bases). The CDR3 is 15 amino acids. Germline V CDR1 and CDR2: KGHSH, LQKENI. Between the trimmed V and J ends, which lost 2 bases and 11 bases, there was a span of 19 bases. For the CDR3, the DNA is TGTGCCAGCTCACCAGAGTCTCCCACCTTAGGGGCCCAGCATTTT. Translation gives CASSPESPTLGAQHF.

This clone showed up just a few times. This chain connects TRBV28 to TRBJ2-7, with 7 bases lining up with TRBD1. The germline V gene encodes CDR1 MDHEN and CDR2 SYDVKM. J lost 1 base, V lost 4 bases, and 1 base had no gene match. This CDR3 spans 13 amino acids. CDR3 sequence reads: CASSWDSSYEQYF. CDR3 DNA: TGTGCCAGCAGTTGGGACAGTTCCTACGAGCAGTACTTC.

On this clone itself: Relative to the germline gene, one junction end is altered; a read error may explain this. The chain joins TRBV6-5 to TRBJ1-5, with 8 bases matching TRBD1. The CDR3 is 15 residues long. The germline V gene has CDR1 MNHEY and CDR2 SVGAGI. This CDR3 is CASSYSAGGNQPQHF. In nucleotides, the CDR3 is TGTGCCAGCAGTTACTCAGCAGGGGGCAACCAGCCCCAGCATTTT.

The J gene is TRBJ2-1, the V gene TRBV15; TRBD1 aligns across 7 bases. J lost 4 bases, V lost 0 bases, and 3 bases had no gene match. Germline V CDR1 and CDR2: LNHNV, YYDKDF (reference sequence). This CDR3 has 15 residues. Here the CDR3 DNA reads TGTGCCACCAGCAGAGATACAGGGGTGTACAATGAGCAGTTCTTC. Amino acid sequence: CATSRDTGVYNEQFF.

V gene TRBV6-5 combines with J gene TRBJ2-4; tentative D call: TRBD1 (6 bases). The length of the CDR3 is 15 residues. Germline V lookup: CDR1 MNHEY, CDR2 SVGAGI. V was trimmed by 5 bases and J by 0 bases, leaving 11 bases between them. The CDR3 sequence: CASSTRGIAKNIQYF. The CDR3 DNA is TGTGCCAGCAGTACAAGGGGGATAGCCAAAAACATTCAGTACTTC.

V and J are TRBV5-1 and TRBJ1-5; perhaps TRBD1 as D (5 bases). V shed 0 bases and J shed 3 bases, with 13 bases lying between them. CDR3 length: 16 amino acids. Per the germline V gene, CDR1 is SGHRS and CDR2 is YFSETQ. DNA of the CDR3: TGCGCCAGCAGCTTGGGGCCGCGGGGCCCCAATCAGCCCCAGCATTTT. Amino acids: CASSLGPRGPNQPQHF.

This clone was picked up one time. Here the CDR3 reads CSAGRVTVTEAFF. The DNA for the CDR3 is TGCAGCGCGGGGAGGGTCACAGTCACTGAAGCTTTCTTT. The chain employs TRBV29-1 and TRBJ1-1; D remains ambiguous. The V and J ends lost 7 bases and 4 bases respectively, with 16 bases between them. The CDR3 runs 13 residues. In germline, CDR1 is SQVTM, CDR2 ANQGSEA.

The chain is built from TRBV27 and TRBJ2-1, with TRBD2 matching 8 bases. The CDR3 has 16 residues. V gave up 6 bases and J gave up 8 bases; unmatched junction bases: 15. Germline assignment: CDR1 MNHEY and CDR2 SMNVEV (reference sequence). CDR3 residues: CASSLVGGLVGHEQFF. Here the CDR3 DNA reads TGTGCCAGCAGCCTAGTGGGGGGACTAGTAGGACATGAGCAGTTCTTC.